The clone carrying this TCR beta chain was recorded only once. Its antigen is undetermined. This record belongs to a study of graft-versus-host responses after intestinal transplantation. Germline loops: CDR1 SGHDT, CDR2 YYEEEE. V shed 1 base and J 6 bases; nucleotides not matched to a gene: 3. The CDR3 runs to 13 residues. Intraepithelial and lamina propria lymphocytes were freed from processed graft tissue. Only in-frame clones appear in the TCRdb table, and some are missing; sequencing was by immunoSEQ multiplex PCR. The profile shows around 4,800 clones, around four fifths of them singletons. General study findings and limits: Marrow from the recipient contained GvH clones, some of which had appeared first in ileum or blood. Patients who carried graft-donor T cell macrochimerism also had high graft-versus-host to host-versus-graft clonal ratios in their allografts.

The V call is TRBV5-6, the J call TRBJ1-1; 7 nucleotides match TRBD1. Sequencing used ileum tissue, obtained about 130 days after intestinal transplantation. The TCR was taken from a human patient who received an intestinal transplant, so some T cells may come from the graft donor. CDR3 residues: CASSLRGLAEAFF. For the CDR3, the DNA is TGTGCCAGCAGCTTGAGGGGGCTGGCTGAAGCTTTCTTT. Based on the CDR3 plus reference TRBV5-6 and TRBJ1-1, the full variable domain is DAGVTQSPTHLIKTRGQQVTLRCSPKSGHDTVSWYQQALGQGPQFIFQYYEEEERQRGNFPDRFSGHQFPNYSSELNVNALLLGDSALYLCASSLRGLAEAFFGQGTRLTVV.